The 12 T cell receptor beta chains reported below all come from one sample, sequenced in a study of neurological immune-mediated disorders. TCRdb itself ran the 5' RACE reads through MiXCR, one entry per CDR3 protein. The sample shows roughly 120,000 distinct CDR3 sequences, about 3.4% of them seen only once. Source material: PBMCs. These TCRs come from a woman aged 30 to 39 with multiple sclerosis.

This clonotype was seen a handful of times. CDR3: CASSQQGEGLYNEQFF. The CDR3 DNA sequence: TGTGCCAGCAGCCAACAGGGGGAGGGTTTATACAATGAGCAGTTCTTC. The V and J genes are TRBV14 and TRBJ2-1, with D possibly being TRBD1 or TRBD2 (7 bases each). V was cut by 2 bases and J by 4 bases, with 15 bases left in between. This CDR3 is built from 16 residues. Looked up from germline, CDR1 is SGHDN and CDR2 is FVKESK. Full variable domain (remainder filled in from reference TRBV14 and TRBJ2-1): EAGVTQFPSHSVIEKGQTVTLRCDPISGHDNLYWYRRVMGKEIKFLLHFVKESKQDESGMPNNRFLAERTGGTYSTLKVQPAELEDSGVYFCASSQQGEGLYNEQFFGPGTRLTVL.

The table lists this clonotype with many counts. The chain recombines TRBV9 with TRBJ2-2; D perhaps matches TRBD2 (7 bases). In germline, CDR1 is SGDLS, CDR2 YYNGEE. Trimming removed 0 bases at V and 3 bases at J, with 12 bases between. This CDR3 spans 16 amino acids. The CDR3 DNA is TGTGCCAGCAGCGTAGGGGGGGGCTCTTACACCGGGGAGCTGTTTTTT. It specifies CASSVGGGSYTGELFF.

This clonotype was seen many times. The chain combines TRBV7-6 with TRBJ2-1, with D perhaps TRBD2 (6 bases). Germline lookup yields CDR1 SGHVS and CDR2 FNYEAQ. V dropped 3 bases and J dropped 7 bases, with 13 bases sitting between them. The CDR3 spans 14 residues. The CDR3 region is CASSLASAGNEQFF. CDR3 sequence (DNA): TGTGCCAGCAGCTTGGCATCGGCGGGGAATGAGCAGTTCTTC. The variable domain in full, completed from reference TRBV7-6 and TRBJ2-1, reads GAGVSQSPRYKVTKRGQDVALRCDPISGHVSLYWYRQALGQGPEFLTYFNYEAQQDKSGLPNDRFSAERPEGSISTLTIQRTEQRDSAMYRCASSLASAGNEQFFGPGTRLTVL.

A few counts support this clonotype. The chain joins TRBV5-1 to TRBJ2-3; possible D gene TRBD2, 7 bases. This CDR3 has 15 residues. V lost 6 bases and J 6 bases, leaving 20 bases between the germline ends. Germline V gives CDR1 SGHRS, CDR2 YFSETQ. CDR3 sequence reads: CASKGGKLPYDTQYF. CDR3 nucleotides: TGCGCCAGCAAGGGGGGGAAGTTGCCGTATGATACGCAGTATTTT.

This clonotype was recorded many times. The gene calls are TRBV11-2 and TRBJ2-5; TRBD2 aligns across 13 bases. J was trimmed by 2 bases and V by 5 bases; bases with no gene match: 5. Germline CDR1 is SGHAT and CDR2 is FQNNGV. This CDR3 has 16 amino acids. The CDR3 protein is CASSPRTSGGQETQYF. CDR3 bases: TGTGCCAGCAGCCCGCGGACTAGCGGGGGACAAGAGACCCAGTACTTC.

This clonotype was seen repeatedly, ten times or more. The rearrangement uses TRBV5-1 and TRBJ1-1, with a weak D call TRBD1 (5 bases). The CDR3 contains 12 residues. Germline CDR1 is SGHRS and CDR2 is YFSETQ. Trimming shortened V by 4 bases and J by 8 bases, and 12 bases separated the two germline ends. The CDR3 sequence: CASSPTTEEAFF. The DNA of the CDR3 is TGCGCCAGCAGCCCCACGACAGAAGAAGCTTTCTTT.

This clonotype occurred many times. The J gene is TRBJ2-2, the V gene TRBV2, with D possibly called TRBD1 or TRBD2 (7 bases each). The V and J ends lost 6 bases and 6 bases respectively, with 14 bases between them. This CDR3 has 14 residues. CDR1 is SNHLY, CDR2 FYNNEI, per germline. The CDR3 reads CASSPRGGPGELFF. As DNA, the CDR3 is TGTGCCAGCAGCCCCAGGGGGGGTCCCGGGGAGCTGTTTTTT.

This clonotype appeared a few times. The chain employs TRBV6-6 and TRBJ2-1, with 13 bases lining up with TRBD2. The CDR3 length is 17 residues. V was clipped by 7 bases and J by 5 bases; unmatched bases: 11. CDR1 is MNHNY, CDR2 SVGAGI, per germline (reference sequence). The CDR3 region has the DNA TGTGCCAGCACCAAGGGGGCGGGGACTAGCGGGAACAATGAGCAGTTCTTC. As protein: CASTKGAGTSGNNEQFF.

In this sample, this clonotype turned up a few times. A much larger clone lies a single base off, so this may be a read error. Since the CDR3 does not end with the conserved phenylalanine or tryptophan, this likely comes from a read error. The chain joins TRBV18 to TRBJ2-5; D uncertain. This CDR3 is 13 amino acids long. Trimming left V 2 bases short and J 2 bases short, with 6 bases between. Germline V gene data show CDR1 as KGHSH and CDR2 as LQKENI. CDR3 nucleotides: TGTGCCAGCTCACCAGGGCAGCAAGAGACCCAGTACGTC. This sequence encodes CASSPGQQETQYV.

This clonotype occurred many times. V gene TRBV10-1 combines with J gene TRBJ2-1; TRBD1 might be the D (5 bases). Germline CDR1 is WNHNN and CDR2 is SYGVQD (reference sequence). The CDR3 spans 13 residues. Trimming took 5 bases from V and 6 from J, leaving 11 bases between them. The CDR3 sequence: CASSRQTFNEQFF. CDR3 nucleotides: TGCGCCAGCAGTCGACAGACTTTCAATGAGCAGTTCTTC.

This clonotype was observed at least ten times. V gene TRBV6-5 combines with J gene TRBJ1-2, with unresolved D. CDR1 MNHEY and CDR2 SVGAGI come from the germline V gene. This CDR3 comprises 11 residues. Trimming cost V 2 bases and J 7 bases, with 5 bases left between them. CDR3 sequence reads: CASSYGRGYTF. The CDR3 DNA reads TGTGCCAGCAGTTACGGGCGTGGCTACACCTTC.

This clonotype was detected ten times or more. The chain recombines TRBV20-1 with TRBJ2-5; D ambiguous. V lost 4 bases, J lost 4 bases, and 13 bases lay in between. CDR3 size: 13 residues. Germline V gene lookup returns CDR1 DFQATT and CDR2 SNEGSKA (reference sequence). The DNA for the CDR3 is TGCAGTGCTACCCTGAAGACAACAGAGACCCAGTACTTC. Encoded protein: CSATLKTTETQYF.